This T cell receptor beta chain was found in a study of T cells in Graves' hyperthyroidism and ophthalmopathy. Broader study findings: Ophthalmopathy prediction by the model preceded onset by a median about 6.8 months. Ophthalmopathy cases were set apart from stable hyperthyroidism by a 13 V-J model.

This clonotype was found many times. Its antigen is as yet unknown. It was RNA transcripts that yielded the amplified TCR beta CDR3 regions. The TCR CDR3 first-round RT-PCR relied on the HTBI primer set. TCRdb itself ran the multiplex PCR reads through MiXCR, one entry per CDR3 protein. The top ten clones hold 10% of a sample with hundreds of thousands of distinct CDR3 sequences, 14% of them seen once. Uncontrolled infection, other autoimmune disease, pregnancy or lactation barred patients from enrollment. From germline, CDR1 is SGHKS and CDR2 YYEKEE (reference sequence). V shed 5 bases and J shed 5 bases, with 16 bases lying between them. The CDR3 is 14 amino acids.

The chain employs TRBV5-5 and TRBJ1-1; maybe TRBD1 (5 bases). The source material was blood. This receptor was identified in a woman younger than 35 with Graves' hyperthyroidism. The DNA for the CDR3 is TGTGCCAGCAGTAGGGTCCAGGGCGGGACTGAAGCTTTCTTT. Protein product: CASSRVQGGTEAFF.